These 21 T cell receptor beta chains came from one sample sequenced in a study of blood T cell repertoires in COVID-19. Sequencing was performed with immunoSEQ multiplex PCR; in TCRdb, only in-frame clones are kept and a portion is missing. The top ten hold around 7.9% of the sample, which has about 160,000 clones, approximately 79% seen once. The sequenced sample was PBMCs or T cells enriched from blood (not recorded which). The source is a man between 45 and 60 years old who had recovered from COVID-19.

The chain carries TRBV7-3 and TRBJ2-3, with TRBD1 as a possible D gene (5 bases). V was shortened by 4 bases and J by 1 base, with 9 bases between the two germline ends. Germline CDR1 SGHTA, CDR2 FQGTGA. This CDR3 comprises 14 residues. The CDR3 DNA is TGTGCCAGCAGCTCCCAGACAGGCACAGATACGCAGTATTTT. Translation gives CASSSQTGTDTQYF.

The CDR3 bases are TGTGCCAGCAGCTCCCGGGACGGGGGGATTAGGACCCAGTACTTC. It yields the protein CASSSRDGGIRTQYF. The chain links TRBV11-3 to TRBJ2-5; 7 bases map to TRBD2. The V and J ends lost 4 bases and 7 bases, in that order; junction bases with no gene match: 12. The CDR3 length is 15 residues. Per germline, CDR1 SGHNT and CDR2 YENEEA.

CDR3 region: CASSLSGPGNTIYF. CDR3 bases: TGCGCCAGCAGCTTGTCTGGGCCCGGAAACACCATATATTTT. The rearrangement links TRBV5-1 to TRBJ1-3; D remains ambiguous. CDR3 length: 14 amino acids. V was trimmed by 1 base and J by 4 bases, leaving 9 bases between them. Germline V gene lookup returns CDR1 SGHRS and CDR2 YFSETQ.

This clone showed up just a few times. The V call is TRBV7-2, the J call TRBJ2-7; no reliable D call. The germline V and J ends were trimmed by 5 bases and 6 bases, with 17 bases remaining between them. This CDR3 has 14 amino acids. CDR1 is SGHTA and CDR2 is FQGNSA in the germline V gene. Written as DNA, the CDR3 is TGTGCCAGCAGCCAATTCGCTGCTACCCCCGAGCAGTACTTC. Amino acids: CASSQFAATPEQYF.

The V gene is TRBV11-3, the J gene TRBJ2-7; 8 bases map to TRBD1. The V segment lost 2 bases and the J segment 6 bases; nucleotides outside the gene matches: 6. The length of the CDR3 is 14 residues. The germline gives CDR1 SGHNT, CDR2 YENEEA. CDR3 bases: TGTGCCAGCAGCTTACTCAGGGGGCCGGGCGAGCAGTACTTC. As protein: CASSLLRGPGEQYF.

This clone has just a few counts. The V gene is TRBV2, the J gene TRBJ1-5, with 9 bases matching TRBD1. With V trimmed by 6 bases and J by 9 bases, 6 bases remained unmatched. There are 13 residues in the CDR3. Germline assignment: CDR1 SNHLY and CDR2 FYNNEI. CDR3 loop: CASRLGQGGPQHF. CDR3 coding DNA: TGTGCCAGCAGACTGGGACAGGGAGGGCCCCAGCATTTT.

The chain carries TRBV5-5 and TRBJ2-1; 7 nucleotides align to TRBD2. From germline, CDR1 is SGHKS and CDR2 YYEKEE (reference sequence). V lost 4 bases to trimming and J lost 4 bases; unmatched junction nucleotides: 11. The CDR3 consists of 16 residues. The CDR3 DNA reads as TGTGCCAGCAGCCCGGGACTATCCGAATCTTACAATGAGCAGTTCTTC. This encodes CASSPGLSESYNEQFF. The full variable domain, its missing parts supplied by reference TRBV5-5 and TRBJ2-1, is DAGVTQSPTHLIKTRGQQVTLRCSPISGHKSVSWYQQVLGQGPQFIFQYYEKEERGRGNFPDRFSARQFPNYSSELNVNALLLGDSALYLCASSPGLSESYNEQFFGPGTRLTVL.

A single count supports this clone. CDR3 residues: CASGQGTPYGYTF. The CDR3 coding sequence is TGTGCCAGCGGACAGGGCACCCCCTATGGCTACACCTTC. The rearrangement links TRBV6-5 to TRBJ1-2; TRBD1 agrees at 8 bases. The CDR3 consists of 13 residues. With V trimmed by 8 bases and J by 4 bases, 6 bases remained unmatched. CDR1 is MNHEY, CDR2 SVGAGI, per germline.

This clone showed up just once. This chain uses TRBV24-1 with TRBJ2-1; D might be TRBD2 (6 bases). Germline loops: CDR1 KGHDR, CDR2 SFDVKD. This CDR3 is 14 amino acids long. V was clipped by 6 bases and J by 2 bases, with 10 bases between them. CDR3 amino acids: CATSPGEPYNEQFF. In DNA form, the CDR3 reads TGTGCCACCAGTCCGGGGGAACCCTACAATGAGCAGTTCTTC.

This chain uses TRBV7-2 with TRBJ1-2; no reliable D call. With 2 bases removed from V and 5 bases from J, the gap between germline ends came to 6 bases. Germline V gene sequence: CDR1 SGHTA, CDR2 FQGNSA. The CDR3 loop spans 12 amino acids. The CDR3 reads CASSLTQYGYTF. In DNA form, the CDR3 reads TGTGCCAGCAGCTTAACACAGTATGGCTACACCTTC.

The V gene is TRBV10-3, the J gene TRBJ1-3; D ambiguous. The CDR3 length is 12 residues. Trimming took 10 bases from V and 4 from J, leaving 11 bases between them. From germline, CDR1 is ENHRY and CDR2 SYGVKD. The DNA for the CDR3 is TGTGCCACCCGAGTCTCCGGAAACACCATATATTTT. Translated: CATRVSGNTIYF.

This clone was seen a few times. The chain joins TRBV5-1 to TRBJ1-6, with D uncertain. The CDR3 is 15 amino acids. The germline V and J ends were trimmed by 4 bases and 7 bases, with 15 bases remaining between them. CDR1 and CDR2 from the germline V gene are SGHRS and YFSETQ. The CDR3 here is CASSPDTGRNSPLHF. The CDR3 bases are TGCGCCAGCAGCCCTGATACGGGGAGGAATTCACCCCTCCACTTT.

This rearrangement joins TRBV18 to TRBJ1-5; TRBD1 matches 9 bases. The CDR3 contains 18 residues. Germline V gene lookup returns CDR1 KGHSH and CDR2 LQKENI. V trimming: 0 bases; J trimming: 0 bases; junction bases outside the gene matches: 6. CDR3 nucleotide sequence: TGTGCCAGCTCACCACCGGGACAGGGAATCTATAGCAATCAGCCCCAGCATTTT. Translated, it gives CASSPPGQGIYSNQPQHF.

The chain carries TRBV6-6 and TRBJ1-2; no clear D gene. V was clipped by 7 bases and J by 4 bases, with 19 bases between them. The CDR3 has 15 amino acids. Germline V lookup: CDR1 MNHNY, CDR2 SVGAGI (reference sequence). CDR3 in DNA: TGTGCCAGCACCCCGAACGGGCAGAGGGCCTATGGCTACACCTTC. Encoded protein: CASTPNGQRAYGYTF.

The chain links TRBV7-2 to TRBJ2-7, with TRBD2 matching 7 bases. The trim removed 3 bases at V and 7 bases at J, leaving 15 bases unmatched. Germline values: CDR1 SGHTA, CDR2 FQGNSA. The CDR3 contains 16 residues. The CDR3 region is CASSFSGGGSSREQYF. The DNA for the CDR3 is TGTGCCAGCAGCTTTTCTGGTGGCGGGAGCTCCAGGGAGCAGTACTTC. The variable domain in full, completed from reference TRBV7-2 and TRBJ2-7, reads GAGVSQSPSNKVTEKGKDVELRCDPISGHTALYWYRQSLGQGLEFLIYFQGNSAPDKSGLPSDRFSAERTGGSVSTLTIQRTQQEDSAVYLCASSFSGGGSSREQYFGPGTRLTVT.

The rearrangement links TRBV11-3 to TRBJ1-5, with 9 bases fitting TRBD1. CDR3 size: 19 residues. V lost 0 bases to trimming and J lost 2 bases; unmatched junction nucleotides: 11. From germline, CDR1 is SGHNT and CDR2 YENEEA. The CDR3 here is CASSLESGGQGFGNQPQHF. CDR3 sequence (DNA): TGTGCCAGCAGCTTAGAGAGTGGAGGACAGGGGTTTGGCAATCAGCCCCAGCATTTT.

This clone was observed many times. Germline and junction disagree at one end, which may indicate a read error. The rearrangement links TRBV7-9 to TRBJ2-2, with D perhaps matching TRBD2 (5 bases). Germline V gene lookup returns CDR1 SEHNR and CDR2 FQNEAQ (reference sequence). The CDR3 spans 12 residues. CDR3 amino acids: CASSLARAELFF. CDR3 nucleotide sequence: TGTGCCAGCAGCCTAGCACGCGCGGAGCTGTTTTTT.

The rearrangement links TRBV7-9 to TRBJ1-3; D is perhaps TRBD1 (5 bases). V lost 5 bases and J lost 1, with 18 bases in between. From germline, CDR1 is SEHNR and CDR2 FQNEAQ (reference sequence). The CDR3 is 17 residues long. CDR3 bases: TGTGCCAGCAGCCCCCGACAGTTTGGCTTGTCTGGAAACACCATATATTTT. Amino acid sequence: CASSPRQFGLSGNTIYF.

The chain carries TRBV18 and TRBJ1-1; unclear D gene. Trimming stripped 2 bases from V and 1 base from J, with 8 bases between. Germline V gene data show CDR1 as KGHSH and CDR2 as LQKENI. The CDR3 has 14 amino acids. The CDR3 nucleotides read TGTGCCAGCTCACCATCGCTAGGGAACACTGAAGCTTTCTTT. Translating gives CASSPSLGNTEAFF. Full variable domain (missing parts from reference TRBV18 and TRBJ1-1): NAGVMQNPRHLVRRRGQEARLRCSPMKGHSHVYWYRQLPEEGLKFMVYLQKENIIDESGMPKERFSAEFPKEGPSILRIQQVVRGDSAAYFCASSPSLGNTEAFFGQGTRLTVV.

The CDR3 protein is CAISLGLGGTGELFF. For the CDR3, the DNA is TGTGCCATCAGTCTGGGACTAGGGGGGACCGGGGAGCTGTTTTTT. This chain connects TRBV10-3 to TRBJ2-2, with 8 bases identical to TRBD2. V lost 5 bases to trimming and J lost 5 bases; unmatched junction nucleotides: 7. Germline-derived CDR1 and CDR2 are ENHRY and SYGVKD. The CDR3 sequence is 15 residues long.

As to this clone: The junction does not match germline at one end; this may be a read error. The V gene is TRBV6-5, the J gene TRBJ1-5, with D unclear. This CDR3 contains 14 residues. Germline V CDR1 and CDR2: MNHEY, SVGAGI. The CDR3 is CASSDSQRNQPQHF. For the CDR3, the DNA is TGTGCCAGCAGTGACTCACAACGCAATCAGCCCCAGCATTTT.